Sequencing of this T cell receptor beta chain was carried out in a study of blood T cell repertoires in COVID-19. Study overall: Sources were T cells, B-cell-depleted T cells, or PBMCs; the material itself was cDNA or gDNA.

As regards this clone: An end of the junction differs from the germline gene, which may be a read error.

One Seattle source followed patients from active infection through their disease course. Original data processing: Amplification of reference gene primers was used by the study to estimate nucleated cell counts. Produced via immunoSEQ multiplex PCR; TCRdb's table is partial and in-frame only. V and J calls and clone size are as listed in that table; D and trimming were resolved from the DNA. In the table there are 50,000 to 65,000 clones, more than 70% of which are singletons. Sequencing input: peripheral blood. The TCR comes from a man between 60 and 75 years old with COVID-19, enrolled during active disease.

CDR3 DNA sequence: TGCAGCGTTCAGCTAGCGGGGGCTTTCTCTGACTTC. It is translated as CSVQLAGAFSDF. This chain links TRBV29-1 with TRBJ2-7, with TRBD2 identical over 10 bases. The CDR3 is 12 residues long. CDR1 is SQVTM, CDR2 ANQGSEA, per germline.